What follows are 3 T cell receptor beta chains derived from one specimen sequenced in a study of shared clonotypes between healthy human individuals. TCRdb keeps only in-frame clones here, not all; method: immunoSEQ multiplex PCR. Among about 500,000 clones listed, around 77% were seen once. Specimen: PBMCs. Receptors were obtained from a woman aged 40 to 50 in good health. Some clones in this sample may be carry-over from other donors' samples.

The CDR3, as DNA: TGTGCCTGGAGTGTAGGGGGGGGCCATGGCTACACCTTC. This encodes CAWSVGGGHGYTF. This chain connects TRBV30 to TRBJ1-2; maybe TRBD1 (6 bases). V dropped 0 bases and J dropped 6 bases, with 11 bases sitting between them. CDR3 length: 13 amino acids. CDR1 is GTSNPN, CDR2 SVGIG, per germline (reference sequence).

The V gene is TRBV30, the J gene TRBJ1-2, with TRBD1 matching 8 bases. After removal of 0 bases from V and 7 bases from J, the junction contained 7 bases not matched to a gene. This CDR3 contains 14 residues. Germline-derived CDR1 and CDR2 are GTSNPN and SVGIG (reference sequence). The DNA of the CDR3 is TGTGCCTGGAGTGTTCTGACAGGGGATGGTGGCTACACCTTC. This encodes CAWSVLTGDGGYTF.

The V and J genes are TRBV29-1 and TRBJ2-5; 7 positions agree with TRBD2. The assigned J gene may be wrong: the sequence end matches TRBJ2-7 better. From germline, CDR1 is SQVTM and CDR2 ANQGSEA. The CDR3 is 12 residues long. The CDR3: CSGSGHNYEQYF. The DNA of the CDR3 is TGCAGCGGTAGCGGGCACAACTACGAGCAGTACTTC.